This record covers a single T cell receptor (beta chain). What antigen it recognizes has not been identified. Per-nucleotide qualities are absent, and no much larger clonotype sits a single base away. Reading from cysteine to phenylalanine, the CDR3 counts 17 amino acids. Of all the DNA, just the CDR3 is kept, 51 bases in frame from base 1. From the germline V gene (reference sequence), CDR1 is GTSNPN and CDR2 is SVGIG. Compared with germline, V lacks 0 bases and J lacks 2 bases; bases without a gene match: 9. To prepare the library, the immunoSEQ multiplex PCR assay was applied. A mixture of 60 forward primers for TCR Vbeta segments and 13 reverse primers for TCR Jbeta segments was used in the multiplex PCR. The CDR3 region of rearranged TCR beta genes was amplified from genomic DNA by a multiplex PCR assay. The Illumina HiSeq System was used to sequence the amplified TCR beta libraries as 87-base-pair reads. The published analysis was carried out like this. Across the 670 or so repertoires, a later analysis counted approximately 83 million unique TCR beta chains, some 11 million of which were shared by at least two donors. To remove PCR and sequencing errors, raw reads were error-corrected and collapsed into unique sequences using a nearest-neighbor algorithm that merged closely related sequences. To assign V, D and J gene segments, CDR3 sequences were aligned to IMGT reference sequences. For a sequence to be retained, a match of at least six nucleotides was required to both a V gene segment and a J gene segment. A rearrangement counted as productive if the CDR3 had no stop codons and remained in frame with V and J, and every other rearrangement counted as non-productive. Following IMGT convention, CDR3 was defined as the stretch from the second conserved V-encoded cysteine up to the conserved J-encoded phenylalanine. The earlier analysis of some 580 of the donors excluded any sequence lacking an unambiguous match to a single V gene segment. In an earlier analysis of 587 of the donors, a V segment was called functional when productive rearrangements were above 56.7%, and segregating when the standard deviation between donors exceeded 5%. A statistical classification framework was developed to diagnose cytomegalovirus status using the catalog of TCR beta chain sequences. In a later analysis, V and J genes were assigned by comparing TCR nucleotide sequences against IMGT/GENE-DB human TR gene sequences. A later analysis assigned CDR3 sequences and most-parsimonious VDJ recombination scenarios with the TCRdist pipeline. In a later analysis, each TCR beta chain was defined by its CDR3 amino acid sequence together with its V-gene family, and reads lacking a unique V-gene family were excluded. A later analysis removed 500 to 650 highly shared, low-generation-probability nucleotide sequences to deal with suspected cross-contamination and a sequencing artifact. In a later analysis, a clonal expansion index for each public chain was calculated from normalized within-repertoire ranks of inferred template counts. In a later analysis, generation probabilities were computed with a VDJ recombination model fitted to out-of-frame rearrangements, and the resulting probabilities were checked against IGoR. In a later analysis, hypergeometric tests were used to score TCR-TCR, TCR-HLA and TCR-CMV co-occurrence, with a repertoire-size bias correction applied to TCR pairs. To estimate false discovery rates, a later analysis permuted the HLA or CMV assignments 20 times. In a later analysis, co-occurring TCRs were grouped with DBSCAN, and TCRdist sequence similarity was added when clustering was performed within HLA-allele-positive subsets. Repertoires with fewer than 30,000 or more than 120,000 public chains, plus five repertoires with anomalous nucleotide sharing, were excluded from co-occurrence clustering. Held by TCRdb, this immuneACCESS table contains in-frame sequences only and omits some clones. Under half of the omission traces to an unresolved V gene where checked; the cause of the rest is unknown. V and J calls and clone size are copied from that table; D and trimming were computed from the DNA. The sample profile shows about 180,000 clones; roughly 85% of them were found once. Of the sample, approximately 6% is held by the ten largest clones.

This specimen comes from a study of cytomegalovirus exposure and HLA in healthy donors (TCRdb year 2017). Background for the entire study: An earlier analysis of some 500 of the donors reported 250 to 300 Gb of sequence data and around 110 million unique TCR beta sequences from about 179 million T cells. The study combined high-throughput TCR immunosequencing, statistical association of individual TCRs with disease status, and machine learning to predict cytomegalovirus infection status. To decide whether each TCR beta V gene segment behaved as functional or pseudogenic, an earlier analysis of fewer than 750 of the donors relied on high-throughput TCR beta sequencing. Of the 350 to 450 genotyped donors, more than 75% were placed in the genetic ancestry cluster associated with self-reported Caucasian donors. Across 398 genotyped donors of the cohort, an average of 235,054 unique TCR beta nucleotide sequences per donor were sequenced, and about a sixth of those sequences were non-productive. A separate validation cohort of about 110 different subjects was used in addition to the roughly 720-subject first cohort. Typing coverage differed by locus: A, B, C, DRB1 and DQB1 were typed in roughly 620-640 donors, DQA1 in 522, DPA1 in approximately 600, and DPB1 in 450 to 490. About 320 gigabases of sequencing data and 70 million to 100 million unique TCR sequences were included in an early release covering roughly 700 HLA-typed donors. The study aimed to test whether cataloging public T cell receptors could reveal signatures of past pathogen exposure. All discovery cohort repertoires had been generated using a single sequencing platform. Using immunosequencing, the study profiled T cell repertoires from 550 to 750 subjects and related those repertoires to cytomegalovirus serostatus. A later analysis re-examined previously published TCR beta repertoires from hundreds of donors and added high-resolution HLA genotyping to investigate patterns of TCR occurrence. Roughly five DR-DQ haplotypes were handled as single units for association and clustering because linkage in the cohort was strong. Both class I and class II loci were covered by HLA typing, at four-digit resolution. Rather than using new phenotypic data, the later analysis identified candidate immune exposures from TCR beta sequences and from how often those sequences occurred across donors. Donor age, sex, ethnicity and CMV serostatus were compiled alongside the repertoire data. Genome-wide SNP genotypes for about 65% of the 666 donors were used in a later genetic analysis, which treated that subset as a discovery cohort.

The cohort consisted of 666 healthy bone marrow donors. All cohort members were sampled while nominally healthy, although unrecorded immune exposures were likely present. The donor tested CMV seropositive, placing the donor among the roughly 270 seropositive members of the cohort. A peripheral blood sample was collected from each donor, and TCR beta sequencing was performed on peripheral blood mononuclear cells. The Qiagen DNeasy Blood Extraction Kit was used to extract genomic DNA from the blood cell samples. Results and caveats for the whole study, not just this receptor: Compared with the approximately 600-donor mean, donors in an Asian-associated ancestry cluster had fewer N-insertions in productive TCRs, according to a later genetic analysis. For the cohort, immune exposure information was limited to CMV serostatus. The 87-base-pair reads could not distinguish some IMGT-functional V segments, including TRBV6-2 and TRBV6-3, so those segments were excluded. A further reported finding was that TCR beta sequences accurately predicted the HLA-A and HLA-B alleles for most subjects in the first cohort. Because HLA typing was unavailable for some donors at each locus, only the typed subset was used in association tests. In a later analysis, around 17,000 TCR beta sequences were associated with specific HLA alleles at a false discovery rate of 0.05. In a later analysis, HLA-associated TCR beta chains were found to be more clonally expanded and to have lower generation probabilities than equally common non-associated chains. This cohort had only TCR beta chains sequenced, and the lack of alpha or paired-chain data limited which features could be detected. Correlated functional status among segregating V segments might reflect linkage disequilibrium, but an unknown experimental factor could not be ruled out. The study gave a list of 150 to 200 TCR beta chains associated with cytomegalovirus. A later analysis found that TCR association rates varied across HLA loci, with DRB1 alleles showing the most associated TCRs and HLA-C alleles the fewest. Assigning TCR associations to individual alleles was difficult when HLA alleles, especially DR and DQ, strongly co-occurred. Broadly in line with IMGT annotations, most TCR beta V segments showed up in productive rearrangements about 87% or about 30% of the time in an earlier analysis of approximately 600 of the donors. The classifier was reported to diagnose cytomegalovirus status with high specificity and sensitivity in both the original and validation cohorts. Three of the identified cytomegalovirus-associated TCR beta chains were confirmed in vitro to be specific for cytomegalovirus antigens. Because counts were too low, seventeen rarely observed V segments, including chromosome 9 orphons, were excluded from the earlier analysis of several hundred of the donors. According to the authors, the approach could potentially be generalized to other disease states and immunological phenotypes. A later genetic analysis associated a missense DCLRE1C variant with V-gene and J-gene trimming of TCR beta chains, and an independent cohort replicated the association. A cluster of highly shared sequence variants was judged likely to represent a technical artifact of the sequencing pipeline. In a later analysis, several top co-occurrence clusters were reported to appear linked to parvovirus B19, influenza, CMV and Epstein-Barr virus. Most CMV-associated TCR beta chains appeared to be HLA-restricted in a later analysis, and the HLA associations seemed to be driven largely by CMV exposure. Presence/absence analyses assumed roughly uniform sequencing depth across donors, an assumption that may not hold. Across donors, most TCR sequences were observed very rarely, whereas some public TCRs were present in many individuals.

The sequence was collected from a man aged 35-49 years in good health and CMV-seropositive. Input material: PBMCs. This chain is built from TRBV30 and TRBJ1-5, with 8 junctional bases fitting TRBD1. The bases are TGTGCCTGGAGTGTTGGCCAGGGGGCGATGGGCAATCAGCCCCAGCATTTT. This gives the protein CAWSVGQGAMGNQPQHF.